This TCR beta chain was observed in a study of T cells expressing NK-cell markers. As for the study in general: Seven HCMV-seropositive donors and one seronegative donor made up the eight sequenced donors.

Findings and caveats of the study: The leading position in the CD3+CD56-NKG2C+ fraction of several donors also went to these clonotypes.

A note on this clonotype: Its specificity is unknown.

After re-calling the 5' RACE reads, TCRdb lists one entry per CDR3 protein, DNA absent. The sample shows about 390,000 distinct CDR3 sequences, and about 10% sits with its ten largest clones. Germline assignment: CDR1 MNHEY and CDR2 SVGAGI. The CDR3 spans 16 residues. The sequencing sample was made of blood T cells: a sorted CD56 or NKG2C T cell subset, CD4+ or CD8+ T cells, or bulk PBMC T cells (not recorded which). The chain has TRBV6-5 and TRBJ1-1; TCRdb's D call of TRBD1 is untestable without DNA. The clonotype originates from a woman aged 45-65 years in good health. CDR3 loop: CASSYSTGGFEAEAFF.